The 32 T cell receptor beta chains below all came from one sample that was sequenced in a study of OX40 agonist ivuxolimab in advanced cancers. The repertoire was sequenced with immunoSEQ multiplex PCR; TCRdb's copy has only in-frame clones and lacks some. The table shows roughly 60,000 clones, with 80% to 95% occurring only once. The starting material was CD4+ or CD8+ T cells sorted from blood, obtained in a trial of the OX40 agonist ivuxolimab. Receptor source: an adult with an advanced solid tumor such as melanoma, head and neck, liver or kidney cancer.

J is TRBJ2-1 and V is TRBV6-1; 9 bases are a match to TRBD2. Germline V gene data show CDR1 as MNHNS and CDR2 as SASEGT. This CDR3 spans 13 amino acids. J gave up 6 bases and V 6 bases, and 3 bases lay outside the gene matches. CDR3: CASRAGGPNEQFF. The CDR3 DNA sequence: TGTGCCAGCAGGGCGGGAGGGCCCAATGAGCAGTTCTTC.

The genes are TRBV19 and TRBJ1-3; 7 nucleotides align to TRBD1. The germline gives CDR1 LNHDA, CDR2 SQIVND (reference sequence). The J segment lost 0 bases and the V segment lost 7 bases, leaving 9 bases of the junction unmatched. CDR3 length: 16 amino acids. The DNA for the CDR3 is TGTGCCAGTAATCCGGGACAGACGGTCTCTGGAAACACCATATATTTT. Its translation: CASNPGQTVSGNTIYF.

This clone was seen just once. This chain connects TRBV6-5 to TRBJ1-1; D remains ambiguous. CDR1 is MNHEY and CDR2 is SVGAGI in the germline V gene. The CDR3 totals 14 residues. Trimming left V 6 bases short and J 4 bases short, with 15 bases between. The CDR3 protein is CASSQLLRGTEAFF. Here the CDR3 DNA reads TGTGCCAGCAGCCAACTACTTCGTGGCACTGAAGCTTTCTTT.

Worth noting for this clone: Other DNA sequences from this sample encode an identical CDR3 as well. This chain joins TRBV5-1 and TRBJ2-7, with TRBD1 matching 10 bases. V dropped 4 bases and J dropped 4; count of bases not matched to a gene: 5. The CDR3 is 14 residues long. CDR1 and CDR2 from the germline V gene are SGHRS and YFSETQ. In DNA form, the CDR3 reads TGCGCCAGCAGCCCTGGACAGGGGGTGTACGAGCAGTACTTC. This encodes CASSPGQGVYEQYF.

This chain uses TRBV7-9 with TRBJ2-1; unclear D gene. Deletions cut 2 bases from V and 0 bases from J, with 5 bases between. Germline-derived CDR1 and CDR2 are SEHNR and FQNEAQ (reference sequence). This CDR3 has 14 residues. The CDR3 nucleotides read TGTGCCAGCAGCTTAATGGGCTCCTACAATGAGCAGTTCTTC. Translating it yields CASSLMGSYNEQFF.

The chain is built from TRBV19 and TRBJ1-5; D perhaps matches TRBD1 (5 bases). Germline CDR1 is LNHDA and CDR2 is SQIVND (reference sequence). CDR3 length: 19 residues. Trimming took off 2 bases at V and 4 bases at J, with 24 bases between the two ends. In nucleotides, the CDR3 is TGTGCCAGTAGTATAAAAGGACCGGGACTCGGAGGCGTAAATCAGCCCCAGCATTTT. Translated, it gives CASSIKGPGLGGVNQPQHF.

The chain has TRBV7-9 and TRBJ2-3; D is possibly TRBD1 (5 bases). Trimming removed 5 bases from V and 3 bases from J, with 15 bases in between. Germline assignment: CDR1 SEHNR and CDR2 FQNEAQ (reference sequence). This CDR3 spans 15 amino acids. CDR3 bases: TGTGCCAGCAGCAACCAGAATCCAGGGACAGATACGCAGTATTTT. Its protein is CASSNQNPGTDTQYF.

The rearrangement uses TRBV7-9 and TRBJ1-3, with 7 bases fitting TRBD1. CDR1 and CDR2 from the germline V gene are SEHNR and FQNEAQ (reference sequence). The CDR3 runs 14 residues. Trimming took 5 bases from V and 0 from J; bases not matched to a gene: 1. The CDR3 DNA is TGTGCCAGCAGCAGGACAGGCTCTGGAAACACCATATATTTT. This gives the protein CASSRTGSGNTIYF.

This sequence joins TRBV18 and TRBJ2-3; TRBD1 might be the D (6 bases). Trimming took off 4 bases at V and 3 bases at J, with 14 bases between the two ends. The CDR3 is 15 amino acids. Germline assignment: CDR1 KGHSH and CDR2 LQKENI. The CDR3 region has the DNA TGTGCCAGCTCACGAACAGGGATGGGGACAGATACGCAGTATTTT. Amino acids: CASSRTGMGTDTQYF.

The CDR3 sequence: CASSGPGRLSGANVLTF. The CDR3 DNA reads TGTGCCAGCAGCGGACCGGGACGCCTCTCTGGGGCCAACGTCCTGACTTTC. The chain recombines TRBV5-5 with TRBJ2-6; D may match TRBD1 or TRBD2 (5 bases each). Trimming took 4 bases from V and 0 from J, leaving 14 bases between them. The germline CDR1 and CDR2 sequences are SGHKS and YYEKEE (reference sequence). The CDR3 runs 17 residues.

The CDR3 is CASSQELISGFSTDTQYF. DNA of the CDR3: TGTGCCAGCAGCCAAGAACTAATTAGCGGCTTTAGCACAGATACGCAGTATTTT. The rearrangement links TRBV14 to TRBJ2-3, with D maybe TRBD2 (6 bases). This CDR3 has 18 amino acids. CDR1 and CDR2 from the germline V gene are SGHDN and FVKESK. V was trimmed by 0 bases and J by 0 bases, leaving 16 bases between them.

V is TRBV9 and J is TRBJ1-2; 8 nucleotides agree with TRBD1. The CDR3 contains 16 residues. Per the germline V gene, CDR1 is SGDLS and CDR2 is YYNGEE. V dropped 4 bases and J dropped 7; count of bases not matched to a gene: 15. The CDR3 loop reads CASSSQGGLPLSGYTF. In nucleotides, the CDR3 is TGTGCCAGCAGCTCACAGGGGGGACTTCCCCTTTCTGGCTACACCTTC.

V is TRBV7-8 and J is TRBJ2-7; D unresolved. Trimming pared 5 bases from V and 4 bases from J, leaving 12 bases between. There are 13 residues in the CDR3. Per germline, CDR1 SGHVS and CDR2 FQNEAQ. Written as DNA, the CDR3 is TGTGCCAGCAGCCCCCGGGCGCTATACGAGCAGTACTTC. Amino acids: CASSPRALYEQYF.

The CDR3 loop is CASSLALASYNEQFF. CDR3 bases: TGTGCCAGCAGCTTGGCCCTAGCTTCCTACAATGAGCAGTTCTTC. V usage is TRBV5-4 and J usage is TRBJ2-1; D possibly corresponds to TRBD2 (5 bases). The CDR3 length is 15 residues. Germline CDR1 SGHNT, CDR2 YYREEE (reference sequence). V gave up 0 bases and J gave up 1 base, with 8 bases separating them.

The CDR3 bases are TGCAGTGCTAGCTCATACTACGAGCAGTACTTC. Translating it yields CSASSYYEQYF. V is TRBV20-1 and J is TRBJ2-5; no clear D gene. The J call may be incorrect, as the DNA end agrees better with TRBJ2-7. Germline V gene data show CDR1 as DFQATT and CDR2 as SNEGSKA (reference sequence). The CDR3 contains 11 residues.

This chain uses TRBV11-3 with TRBJ2-7; TRBD2 might be the D (5 bases). This CDR3 spans 12 amino acids. In germline, CDR1 is SGHNT, CDR2 YENEEA. V was shortened by 5 bases and J by 0 bases, with 5 bases between the two germline ends. The CDR3 region has the DNA TGTGCCAGCAGCACTAGCTCCTACGAGCAGTACTTC. Translated: CASSTSSYEQYF.

This clone was detected only once. The chain is built from TRBV10-3 and TRBJ2-2; 16 positions match TRBD2. With V trimmed by 8 bases and J by 6 bases, 3 bases remained unmatched. In germline, CDR1 is ENHRY, CDR2 SYGVKD. The CDR3 loop spans 15 amino acids. Here the CDR3 DNA reads TGTGCCATCGGGACTAGCGGGAGGGCCGCCGGGGAGCTGTTTTTT. It yields the protein CAIGTSGRAAGELFF.

The gene calls are TRBV7-6 and TRBJ1-4, with 7 bases aligning to TRBD1. The CDR3 totals 16 residues. Germline lookup yields CDR1 SGHVS and CDR2 FNYEAQ. Losses at the gene ends were 5 bases for V and 2 bases for J; bases not matched to a gene: 8. CDR3 region: CASSGRQGGTNEKLFF. CDR3 in DNA: TGTGCCAGCAGCGGTCGACAGGGAGGGACTAATGAAAAACTGTTTTTT. Full variable domain (missing parts from reference TRBV7-6 and TRBJ1-4): GAGVSQSPRYKVTKRGQDVALRCDPISGHVSLYWYRQALGQGPEFLTYFNYEAQQDKSGLPNDRFSAERPEGSISTLTIQRTEQRDSAMYRCASSGRQGGTNEKLFFGSGTQLSVL.

The chain links TRBV5-5 to TRBJ2-7; D ambiguous. V lost 0 bases and J 3 bases, leaving 10 bases between the germline ends. This CDR3 spans 14 amino acids. The V gene's germline CDR1 is SGHKS and CDR2 YYEKEE (reference sequence). The CDR3, as DNA: TGTGCCAGCAGCTTGGGTCAAACCCTCTACGAGCAGTACTTC. Protein sequence: CASSLGQTLYEQYF. Filled out from reference TRBV5-5 and TRBJ2-7, the complete variable domain reads DAGVTQSPTHLIKTRGQQVTLRCSPISGHKSVSWYQQVLGQGPQFIFQYYEKEERGRGNFPDRFSARQFPNYSSELNVNALLLGDSALYLCASSLGQTLYEQYFGPGTRLTVT.

The chain employs TRBV5-1 and TRBJ1-4; tentative D call: TRBD1 (5 bases). This CDR3 contains 15 residues. Germline lookup yields CDR1 SGHRS and CDR2 YFSETQ. V lost 5 bases and J lost 0, with 11 bases in between. The CDR3 region has the DNA TGCGCCAGCAGTTCCGGGGCCACAACTAATGAAAAACTGTTTTTT. Residues: CASSSGATTNEKLFF.

V and J are TRBV6-5 and TRBJ1-2; D may be TRBD1 (5 bases). V was cut by 5 bases and J by 5 bases, with 12 bases left in between. Germline values: CDR1 MNHEY, CDR2 SVGAGI. This CDR3 contains 13 residues. CDR3 bases: TGTGCCAGCAGTCCGGGGCGCGGGTATGGCTACACCTTC. Protein product: CASSPGRGYGYTF.

The V gene is TRBV7-2, the J gene TRBJ1-2; D not resolved. Germline V lookup: CDR1 SGHTA, CDR2 FQGNSA. Trimming cost V 2 bases and J 0 bases, with 13 bases left between them. The length of the CDR3 is 16 residues. This CDR3 reads CASSLSGGSTNYGYTF. The DNA of the CDR3 is TGTGCCAGCAGCTTATCTGGCGGTTCTACTAACTATGGCTACACCTTC.

The chain has TRBV30 and TRBJ1-6, with D perhaps matching TRBD1 (6 bases). The length of the CDR3 is 14 residues. The germline V gene has CDR1 GTSNPN and CDR2 SVGIG (reference sequence). Between the trimmed V and J ends, which lost 1 base and 6 bases, there was a span of 10 bases. The CDR3 region is CAWSGQDFNSPLHF. CDR3 in DNA: TGTGCCTGGAGTGGACAGGATTTTAATTCACCCCTCCACTTT.

The chain combines TRBV7-9 with TRBJ1-2, with unresolved D. Trimming shortened V by 3 bases and J by 12 bases, and 29 bases separated the two germline ends. The CDR3 totals 17 residues. Germline V gene lookup returns CDR1 SEHNR and CDR2 FQNEAQ (reference sequence). The CDR3 spells CASSLNGAERRRKRNTF. The CDR3 region has the DNA TGTGCCAGCAGCTTGAATGGCGCCGAACGTCGACGGAAAAGGAACACCTTC. Drawing the rest from reference TRBV7-9 and TRBJ1-2, the complete variable domain is DTGVSQNPRHKITKRGQNVTFRCDPISEHNRLYWYRQTLGQGPEFLTYFQNEAQLEKSRLLSDRFSAERPKGSFSTLEIQRTEQGDSAMYLCASSLNGAERRRKRNTFGSGTRLTVV.

This clone was recorded a few times. V is TRBV29-1 and J is TRBJ1-1; D not resolved. The CDR3 covers 13 residues. V dropped 2 bases and J dropped 1 base, with 8 bases sitting between them. Germline assignment: CDR1 SQVTM and CDR2 ANQGSEA. As DNA, the CDR3 is TGCAGCGTTGAAAGGCAGAAGAACACTGAAGCTTTCTTT. Translation gives CSVERQKNTEAFF. Together with reference TRBV29-1 and TRBJ1-1, the CDR3 gives the full variable domain: SAVISQKPSRDICQRGTSLTIQCQVDSQVTMMFWYRQQPGQSLTLIATANQGSEATYESGFVIDKFPISRPNLTFSTLTVSNMSPEDSSIYLCSVERQKNTEAFFGQGTRLTVV.

This clone was detected a few times. V gene TRBV7-9 combines with J gene TRBJ1-1; D gene unclear. CDR1 is SEHNR, CDR2 FQNEAQ, per germline (reference sequence). The CDR3 sequence is 13 residues long. V was shortened by 3 bases and J by 5 bases, with 10 bases between the two germline ends. CDR3 amino acids: CASSFSPETEAFF. The CDR3 DNA follows: TGTGCCAGCAGCTTTAGCCCCGAGACTGAAGCTTTCTTT.

This rearrangement joins TRBV6-5 to TRBJ2-7, with TRBD2 as a possible D gene (6 bases). Trimming removed 5 bases from V and 6 bases from J, with 17 bases in between. The CDR3 runs 14 residues. The germline CDR1 and CDR2 sequences are MNHEY and SVGAGI. The CDR3 DNA reads TGTGCCAGCAGTCCGAGGCGGGATTTGATCGAGCAGTACTTC. Translated, it gives CASSPRRDLIEQYF.

The chain uses TRBV5-8 and TRBJ1-4; 9 bases line up with TRBD1. J was trimmed by 0 bases and V by 5 bases; bases with no gene match: 2. Germline CDR1 SGHTS, CDR2 YDEGEE. The CDR3 loop spans 15 amino acids. The CDR3 nucleotides are TGTGCCAGCAGTCGGGACAGGGCAACTAATGAAAAACTGTTTTTT. Protein sequence: CASSRDRATNEKLFF.

The CDR3 loop is CSAGTSANTGELFF. The CDR3 bases are TGCAGCGCCGGGACTAGCGCGAACACCGGGGAGCTGTTTTTT. V usage is TRBV29-1 and J usage is TRBJ2-2; TRBD2 agrees at 10 bases. CDR3 length: 14 amino acids. Per germline, CDR1 SQVTM and CDR2 ANQGSEA. J was trimmed by 0 bases and V by 7 bases; bases with no gene match: 2.

This clone was observed a single time. The chain carries TRBV12-2 and TRBJ2-2; the DNA was not compared with TRBD2, the D call given in the table. TRBV12-2 constitutes a pseudogene. The CDR3 is made up of 16 amino acids. CDR3 nucleotides: TGTGCAAGTCGCGTCCGGGACTACACGAACACCGGGGAGCTGTTTTTT. This gives the protein CASRVRDYTNTGELFF.

V is TRBV11-2 and J is TRBJ1-2; D unresolved. This CDR3 is built from 14 residues. V gave up 0 bases and J gave up 8 bases, with 13 bases separating them. In germline, CDR1 is SGHAT, CDR2 FQNNGV. The CDR3 coding sequence is TGTGCCAGCAGCTTAGATCGCCGAGACCGGGGCTACACCTTC. Amino acid sequence: CASSLDRRDRGYTF.

The genes are TRBV5-4 and TRBJ1-1, with D uncertain. V lost 0 bases and J 7 bases, leaving 10 bases between the germline ends. Germline V gene sequence: CDR1 SGHNT, CDR2 YYREEE (reference sequence). CDR3 length equals 13 residues. CDR3 nucleotide sequence: TGTGCCAGCAGCTTGGATTACGGACTTGAAGCTTTCTTT. Its translation is CASSLDYGLEAFF.